This entry concerns a single TCR beta chain. TCRdb re-analyzed the 5' RACE reads; it lists each CDR3 protein once, without DNA. This sample contains 90,000 to 130,000 distinct CDR3 sequences. The data were taken from a study of T cells expressing NK-cell markers. The CDR3 extends over 18 amino acids. Germline values: CDR1 ENHRY, CDR2 SYGVKD. The chain is built from TRBV10-3 and TRBJ2-2; TCRdb indicates TRBD2, and absent DNA this call remains unverified. Sequenced material: blood T cells: a sorted CD56 or NKG2C T cell subset, CD4+ or CD8+ T cells, or bulk PBMC T cells (not recorded which). This TCR was sampled from a woman aged 18 to 75 in good health. CDR3 amino acids: CAISEIIAGAYGTGELFF.